The rows below give T cell receptor beta chains drawn from one sample of a study of blood T cell repertoires in COVID-19. Assay: immunoSEQ multiplex PCR; the TCRdb copy retains only in-frame clones and omits some. The data show roughly 330,000 clones, around 87% seen once. Input material: PBMCs or T cells enriched from blood (not recorded which). The source of these receptors is a young woman who had recovered from COVID-19. CDR3s include the opening cysteine and the closing phenylalanine or tryptophan. The D gene is left open where the match is weak. Rows give clone size only sometimes, using once, few, many, or a class for an expanded clone.

- TRBJ1-4 - TRBV4-2 TGTGCCAGCAGCCCCACTGGGGGGACTAATGAAAAACTGTTTTTT CASSPTGGTNEKLFF
- TRBJ1-5 - TRBV4-1 TGCGCCAGCAGCCCGAGAGACGCTCTCGGCGGTCAGCCCCAGCATTTT CASSPRDALGGQPQHF
- TRBJ2-7 - TRBV19 TGTGCCAGTAGTATGACAGTATCAGACTACGAGCAGTACTTC CASSMTVSDYEQYF
TRBD1 TRBJ1-4 many TRBV4-3 TGCGCCAGCAGCCAAGAGGGCAGGGGGCGAGCTAATGAAAAACTGTTTTTT CASSQEGRGRANEKLFF
- TRBJ1-1 - TRBV19 TGTGCCAGTAGCCACCCCCCTGTCGGTGCGGTCGAGGCTTTCTTT CASSHPPVGAVEAFF
- TRBJ1-1 - TRBV19 TGTGCCAGTAGTTCTCAACAGGGCTTTTGGAATGAAGCTTTCTTT CASSSQQGFWNEAFF
- TRBJ1-1 - TRBV7-3 TGTGCCAGCAGCGCGTATAGGGGGTACCAAGCTTTCTTT CASSAYRGYQAFF
- TRBJ2-3 - TRBV18 TGTGCCAGCTCACCCCCTAGCACAGATACGCAGTATTTT CASSPPSTDTQYF
TRBD2 TRBJ2-3 once TRBV6-6 TGTGCCAGCCGGAGCGGGGGTTGGGTTTCAGATACGCAGTATTTT CASRSGGWVSDTQYF
TRBD2 TRBJ2-7 many TRBV4-1 TGCGCCAGCAGCCGGTCCGCGGGGACTAGCGGGGGGGCCTACGAGCAGTACTTC CASSRSAGTSGGAYEQYF
- TRBJ2-7 - TRBV6-5 TGTGCCAGCAGTTGGGCCCGGCGCGTGGGCTACGAGCAGTACTTC CASSWARRVGYEQYF
TRBD1 TRBJ1-5 - TRBV7-6 TGTGCCAGCAGCCTGGACAGGGGCCAGCCCCAGCATTTT CASSLDRGQPQHF
- TRBJ1-5 - TRBV28 TGTGCCAGCAGTTTATCCTTCGGCGGAGGACCTTATAGCAATCAGCCCCAGCATTTT CASSLSFGGGPYSNQPQHF
- TRBJ2-1 - TRBV28 TGTGCCAGCAGTTCCCCGACTCCCTACAATGAGCAGTTCTTC CASSSPTPYNEQFF
- TRBJ1-1 - TRBV10-3 TGTGCCATCAGGATAACAGGGCCCATGAACACTGAAGCTTTCTTT CAIRITGPMNTEAFF
TRBD2 TRBJ2-3 once TRBV5-5 TGTGCCAGCAGCGTGCGGGGGGGCCGAGGTGGCGGAACAGATACGCAGTATTTT CASSVRGGRGGGTDTQYF
- TRBJ1-1 once TRBV7-9 TGTGCCAGCAGCTCTATAGCGAACACTGAAGCTTTCTTT CASSSIANTEAFF
TRBD2 TRBJ2-1 - TRBV11-2 TGTGCCAGCAGCTACCGTAGCGGGGGGGTTTACAATGAGCAGTTCTTC CASSYRSGGVYNEQFF
- TRBJ1-4 few TRBV19 TGTGCCAGTGGAGGGCAGGCAACTAATGAAAAACTGTTTTTT CASGGQATNEKLFF
- TRBJ1-2 few TRBV14 TGTGCCAGCAGCTATTCAGGGAACGATAACTATGGCTACACCTTC CASSYSGNDNYGYTF
TRBD2 TRBJ2-3 - TRBV3-1/TRBV3-2 TGTGCCAGCAGCCAAGGTAGCGGGGGGTACATGAATACGCAGTATTTT CASSQGSGGYMNTQYF
- TRBJ1-3 - TRBV30 TGTGCCTGGAGCGCAGGGCCCGGAAACACCATATATTTT CAWSAGPGNTIYF
TRBD1 TRBJ1-2 - TRBV5-6 TGTGCCAGCAGCTTATGGCGACAGGGCGAGTGGAACTATGGCTACACCTTC CASSLWRQGEWNYGYTF
TRBD2 TRBJ2-1 - TRBV5-1 TGCGCCAGCAGCTTACCTAGCGGGGGGGGCGATGAGCAGTTCTTC CASSLPSGGGDEQFF
- TRBJ1-2 - TRBV28 TGTGCCAGCAGATCAGCAGGGCTCGGCTATGGCTACACCTTC CASRSAGLGYGYTF